Listed below are T cell receptor beta chains from one sample, sequenced in a study of metastatic and nonmetastatic thyroid tumors. TCRdb ran MiXCR on the PCR reads. Counted here are about 64,000 clones, just over 4% occurring once; the ten biggest clones make up 20% to 25%. The sample was blood. The receptors derive from a female donor with papillary thyroid cancer or a benign thyroid nodule (not recorded which). Some clones in this sample may be carry-over from other donors' samples. Both conserved end residues are part of each CDR3. A D gene is named only where the DNA matches it firmly. A row's size may be missing; if present it is once, few, many or a size class.

v_gene	d_gene	abundance	j_gene	CDR3nt	CDR3aa
TRBV27	-	few	TRBJ2-7	TGTGCCAGCAGTTTACTCAGAAGATCCTACGAGCAGTACTTC	CASSLLRRSYEQYF
TRBV7-3	-	many	TRBJ2-2	TGTGCCAGCAGCCAGGGGTATGCGAACACCGGGGAGCTGTTTTTT	CASSQGYANTGELFF
TRBV24-1	-	many	TRBJ2-5	TGTGCCACCAGTGATCCGGGCGGGCCGCCCGGGGCCCAGTACTTC	CATSDPGGPPGAQYF
TRBV4-1	TRBD2	many	TRBJ2-3	TGCGCCAGCAGCCCCCGGACTAGCGGGCGGAGCACAGATACGCAGTATTTT	CASSPRTSGRSTDTQYF
TRBV7-2	-	many	TRBJ2-1	TGTGCCAGCAGCCCCCGGCCCCATGAGCAGTTCTTC	CASSPRPHEQFF
TRBV28	TRBD2	once	TRBJ2-7	TGTGCCAGCAGAGCCGGGACTAGTAGGGAGCAGTACTTC	CASRAGTSREQYF
TRBV6-2/TRBV6-3	-	few	TRBJ1-5	TGTGCCAGCAGTTATGAAAAAAGCCAGCCCCAGCATTTT	CASSYEKSQPQHF
TRBV30	TRBD1	many	TRBJ1-4	TGTGCCTGGGCTCCAGGGGGCCTGGGTGAAAAACTGTTTTTT	CAWAPGGLGEKLFF
TRBV28	TRBD1	-	TRBJ2-7	TGTGCCAGCAGTTCGGACAGGGAGGCGGCTGACGAGCAGTACTTC	CASSSDREAADEQYF
TRBV4-1	-	many	TRBJ1-1	TGCGCCAGCAGCCAAGGCGGCCTTGTTGGTCTGTACACTGAAGCTTTCTTT	CASSQGGLVGLYTEAFF
TRBV6-1	-	-	TRBJ1-6	TGTGCCAGCAAAAGGAGGGGGGCTTCACTCCTACACTTT	CASKRRGASLLHF
TRBV18	TRBD1	many	TRBJ1-2	TGTGCCAGCTCACCAGACAGGGGGAACTATGGCTACACCTTC	CASSPDRGNYGYTF
TRBV20-1	TRBD1	many	TRBJ2-1	TGCAGTGCTAGCCGGAGGACAGGGGTTTACAATGAGCAGTTCTTC	CSASRRTGVYNEQFF
TRBV6-1	TRBD2	many	TRBJ2-7	TGTGCCAGCAGGGGCCCTCAAGCGGGAAGCGCTCTCCGGGGGTACTTC	CASRGPQAGSALRGYF
TRBV4-2	TRBD1	many	TRBJ2-1	TGTGCCAGCAGCCAAAGGGACAGAGCCTACAATGAGCAGTTCTTC	CASSQRDRAYNEQFF
TRBV20-1	-	few	TRBJ2-7	TGCAGTGCTAGCGGCCAGATGGGGACCTACCAGCAGTACTTC	CSASGQMGTYQQYF
TRBV12-3/TRBV12-4	-	many	TRBJ2-5	TGTGCCAGCAGCTACGGCCCCTGGGAGACCCAGTACTTC	CASSYGPWETQYF
TRBV5-1	-	many	TRBJ2-5	TGCGCCAGCAGCTTGAACGGGATCGAAGAGACCCAGTACTTC	CASSLNGIEETQYF
TRBV5-5	TRBD2	few	TRBJ2-5	TGTTCCAGCTCCAGACTAGCGGGAGAGACCCAGTACTTC	CSSSRLAGETQYF
TRBV7-6	TRBD1	many	TRBJ2-7	TGTGCCAGCAGCTCGCACCTCCGGGACAGTACCTACGAGCAGTACTTC	CASSSHLRDSTYEQYF
TRBV7-3	-	many	TRBJ1-1	TGTGCCAGCAGCCTGACAGTTATCACTGAAGCTTTCTTT	CASSLTVITEAFF
TRBV7-9	-	many	TRBJ2-1	TGTGCCAGCAGTTACGGAGAGGGGTACAATGAGCAGTTCTTC	CASSYGEGYNEQFF
TRBV3-1	-	many	TRBJ2-5	TGTGCCAGCAGCCAAGGACCCAATAGCGGCCAAGAGACCCAGTACTTC	CASSQGPNSGQETQYF
TRBV4-1	-	many	TRBJ1-2	TGCGCCAGCAGCCAAGGGGCAGGGAGCATCTATGGCTACACCTTC	CASSQGAGSIYGYTF